This T cell receptor (beta chain) derives from a study of T cell repertoires in cytomegalovirus infection. Concerning this clonotype: Its antigen is currently unknown.

The CDR3 runs 17 residues. V shed 6 bases and J 6 bases; nucleotides not matched to a gene: 14. Germline V gene lookup returns CDR1 SGHDT and CDR2 YYEEEE. Each CDR3 protein is one row after TCRdb ran MiXCR on the reads. The data contain 75,000 to 100,000 distinct CDR3 sequences, about 31% of them singletons. The chain recombines TRBV5-6 with TRBJ2-1, with TRBD2 identical over 11 bases. This sample comprised CD8+ T cells from cultured PBMCs, obtained from culture after CMV antigen stimulation. The receptor was isolated from a human donor in good health (CMV status not recorded). Some clones in this sample may be carry-over from other donors' samples. In DNA form, the CDR3 reads TGTGCCAGCAACCCGGGACTAGCGGACCCAGGGCCCAATGAGCAGTTCTTC. Translated: CASNPGLADPGPNEQFF.